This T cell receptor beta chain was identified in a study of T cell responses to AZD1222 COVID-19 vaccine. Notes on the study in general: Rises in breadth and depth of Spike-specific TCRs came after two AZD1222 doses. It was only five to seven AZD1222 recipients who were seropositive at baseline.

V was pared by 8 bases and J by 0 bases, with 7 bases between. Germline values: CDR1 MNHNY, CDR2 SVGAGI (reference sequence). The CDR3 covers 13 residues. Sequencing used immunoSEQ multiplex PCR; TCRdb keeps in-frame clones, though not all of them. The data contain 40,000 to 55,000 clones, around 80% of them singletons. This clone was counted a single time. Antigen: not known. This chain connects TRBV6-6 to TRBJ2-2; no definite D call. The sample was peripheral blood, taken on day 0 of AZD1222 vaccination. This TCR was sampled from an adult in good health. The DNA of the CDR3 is TGTGCCAGCTCTGGGGCGAACACCGGGGAGCTGTTTTTT. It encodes CASSGANTGELFF.